This entry is about one T cell receptor beta chain. Its target is not known. This CDR3 contains 12 residues. The ends were cut back, 5 bases at V and 7 bases at J, with 8 bases in the middle. CDR1 is SGHNT, CDR2 YENEEA, per germline. The data originate from a study of T cell responses to AZD1222 COVID-19 vaccine. Study observations and caveats: The donors showed a predominance of white British ancestry and of females, with possible underestimation of clonal diversity. Only six people who got AZD1222 tested seropositive at baseline. Regions 160-218 and 743-854 dominated among vaccine-associated CD4 TCRs spanning spike.

Sequencing used immunoSEQ multiplex PCR; TCRdb keeps in-frame clones, though not all of them. The sample records 100,000 to 120,000 clones, roughly 92% being singletons. The TCR was taken from an adult in good health. The rearrangement links TRBV11-3 to TRBJ2-2, with a tentative D call TRBD2 (5 bases). The starting material was peripheral blood, obtained on day 0 of AZD1222 vaccination. CDR3 protein: CASSRELGELFF. The DNA of the CDR3 is TGTGCCAGCAGCAGGGAGCTCGGGGAGCTGTTTTTT.